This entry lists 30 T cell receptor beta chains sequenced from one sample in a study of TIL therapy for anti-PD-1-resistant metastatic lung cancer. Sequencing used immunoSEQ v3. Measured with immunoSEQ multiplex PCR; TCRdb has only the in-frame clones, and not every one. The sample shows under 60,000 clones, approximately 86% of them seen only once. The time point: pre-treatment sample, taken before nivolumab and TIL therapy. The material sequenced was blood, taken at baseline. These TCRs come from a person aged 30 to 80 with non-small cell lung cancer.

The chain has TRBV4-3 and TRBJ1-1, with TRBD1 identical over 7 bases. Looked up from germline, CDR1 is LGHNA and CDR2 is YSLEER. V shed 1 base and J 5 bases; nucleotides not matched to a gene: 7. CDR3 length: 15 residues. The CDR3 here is CASSQAAGGNTEAFF. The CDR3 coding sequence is TGCGCCAGCAGCCAAGCGGCAGGGGGAAATACTGAAGCTTTCTTT.

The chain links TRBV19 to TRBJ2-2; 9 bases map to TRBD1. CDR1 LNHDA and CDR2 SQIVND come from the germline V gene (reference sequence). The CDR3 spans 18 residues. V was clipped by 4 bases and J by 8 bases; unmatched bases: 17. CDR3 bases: TGTGCCAGTAGTACAGAAATGGGGACCGGGACAGGGTCTGGGGAGCTGTTTTTT. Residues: CASSTEMGTGTGSGELFF.

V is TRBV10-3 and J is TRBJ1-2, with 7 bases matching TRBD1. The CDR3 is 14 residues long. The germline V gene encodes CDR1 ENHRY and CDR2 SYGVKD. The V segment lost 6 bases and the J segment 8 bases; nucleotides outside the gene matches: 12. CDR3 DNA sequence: TGTGCCATCAGGGAAACCGACAGGGACGGCGGCTACACCTTC. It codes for CAIRETDRDGGYTF.

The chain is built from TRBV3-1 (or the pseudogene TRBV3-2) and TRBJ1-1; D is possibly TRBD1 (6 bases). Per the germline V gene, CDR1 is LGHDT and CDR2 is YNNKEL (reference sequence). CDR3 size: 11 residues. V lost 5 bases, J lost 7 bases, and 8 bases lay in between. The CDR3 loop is CASSTGFEAFF. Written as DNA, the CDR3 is TGTGCCAGCAGCACAGGGTTTGAAGCTTTCTTT.

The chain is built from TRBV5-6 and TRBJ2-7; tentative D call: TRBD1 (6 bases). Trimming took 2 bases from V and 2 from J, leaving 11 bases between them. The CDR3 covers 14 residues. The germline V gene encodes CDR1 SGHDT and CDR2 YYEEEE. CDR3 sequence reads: CASSLWTVTYEQYF. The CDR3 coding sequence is TGTGCCAGCAGCTTATGGACAGTAACCTACGAGCAGTACTTC.

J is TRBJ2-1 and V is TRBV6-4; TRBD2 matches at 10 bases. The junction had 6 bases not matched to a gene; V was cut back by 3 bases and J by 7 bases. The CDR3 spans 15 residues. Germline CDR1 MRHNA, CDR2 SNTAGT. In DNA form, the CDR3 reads TGTGCCAGCAGTGATACTAGCGGGGCCCCTAATGAGCAGTTCTTC. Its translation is CASSDTSGAPNEQFF.

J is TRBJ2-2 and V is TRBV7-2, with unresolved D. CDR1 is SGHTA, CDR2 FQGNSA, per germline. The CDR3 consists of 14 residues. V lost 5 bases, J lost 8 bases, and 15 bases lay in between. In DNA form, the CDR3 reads TGTGCCAGCAGCCGTGGACCCAACGGGGGGGAGCTGTTTTTT. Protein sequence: CASSRGPNGGELFF.

The CDR3 DNA follows: TGTGCCACCAGCAGTAGCATCCGGGAGCAGTTCTTC. Its protein product is CATSSSIREQFF. The chain links TRBV15 to TRBJ2-1; D not resolved. Germline V gene lookup returns CDR1 LNHNV and CDR2 YYDKDF (reference sequence). The ends were cut back, 3 bases at V and 10 bases at J, with 10 bases in the middle. This CDR3 spans 12 amino acids.

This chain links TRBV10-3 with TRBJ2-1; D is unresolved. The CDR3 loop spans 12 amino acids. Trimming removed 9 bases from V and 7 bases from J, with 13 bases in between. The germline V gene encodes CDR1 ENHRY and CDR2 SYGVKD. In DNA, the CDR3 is TGTGCCATAAAAGGCGGAATGAATGAGCAGTTCTTC. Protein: CAIKGGMNEQFF.

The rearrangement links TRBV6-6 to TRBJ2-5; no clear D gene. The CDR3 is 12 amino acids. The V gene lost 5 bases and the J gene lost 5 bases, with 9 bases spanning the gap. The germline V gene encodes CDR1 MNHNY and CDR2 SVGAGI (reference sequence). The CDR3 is CASSQYTETQYF. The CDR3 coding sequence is TGTGCCAGCAGTCAGTACACCGAGACCCAGTACTTC.

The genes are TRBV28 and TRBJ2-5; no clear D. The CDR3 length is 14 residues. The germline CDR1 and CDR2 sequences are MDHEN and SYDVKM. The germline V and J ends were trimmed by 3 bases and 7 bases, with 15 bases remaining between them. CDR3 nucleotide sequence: TGTGCCAGCAGTTTGAGTCACGAAGTAGGGACCCAGTACTTC. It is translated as CASSLSHEVGTQYF.

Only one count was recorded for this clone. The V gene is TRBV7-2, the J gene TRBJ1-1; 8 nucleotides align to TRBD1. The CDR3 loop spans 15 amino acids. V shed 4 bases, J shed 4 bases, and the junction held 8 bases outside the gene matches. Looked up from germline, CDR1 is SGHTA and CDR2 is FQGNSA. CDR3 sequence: CASSSQGAGGTEAFF. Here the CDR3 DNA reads TGTGCCAGCAGCTCTCAGGGGGCAGGCGGCACTGAAGCTTTCTTT.

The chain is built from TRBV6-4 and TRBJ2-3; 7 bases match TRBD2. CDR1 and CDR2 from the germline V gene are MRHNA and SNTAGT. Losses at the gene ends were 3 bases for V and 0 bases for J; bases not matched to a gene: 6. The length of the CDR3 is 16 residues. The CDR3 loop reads CASSDGASGSTDTQYF. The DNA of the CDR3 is TGTGCCAGCAGTGATGGGGCTAGCGGTAGCACAGATACGCAGTATTTT.

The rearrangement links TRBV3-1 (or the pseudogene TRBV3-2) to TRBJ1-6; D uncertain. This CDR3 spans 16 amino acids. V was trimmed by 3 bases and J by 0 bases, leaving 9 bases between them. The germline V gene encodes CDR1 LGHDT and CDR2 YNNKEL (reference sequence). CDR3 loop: CASSQAVSSYNSPLHF. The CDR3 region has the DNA TGTGCCAGCAGCCAGGCGGTGAGCTCCTATAATTCACCCCTCCACTTT.

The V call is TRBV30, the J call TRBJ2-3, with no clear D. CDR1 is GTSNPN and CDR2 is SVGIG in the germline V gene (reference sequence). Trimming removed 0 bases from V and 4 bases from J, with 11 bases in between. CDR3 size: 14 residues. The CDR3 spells CAWSVRSVPDTQYF. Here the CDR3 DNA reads TGTGCCTGGAGTGTAAGGAGTGTCCCAGATACGCAGTATTTT.

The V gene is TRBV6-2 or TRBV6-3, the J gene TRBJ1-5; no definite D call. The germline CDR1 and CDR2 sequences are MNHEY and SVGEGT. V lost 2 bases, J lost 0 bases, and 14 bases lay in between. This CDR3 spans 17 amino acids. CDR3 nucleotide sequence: TGTGCCAGCAGTTACGGTTCGTCCGGGATTAGCAATCAGCCCCAGCATTTT. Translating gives CASSYGSSGISNQPQHF.

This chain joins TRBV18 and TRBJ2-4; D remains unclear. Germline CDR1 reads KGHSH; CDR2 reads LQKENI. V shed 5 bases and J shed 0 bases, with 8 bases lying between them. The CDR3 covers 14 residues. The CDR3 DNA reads TGTGCCAGCTCATCAGAAGTAGCCAAAAACATTCAGTACTTC. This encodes CASSSEVAKNIQYF.

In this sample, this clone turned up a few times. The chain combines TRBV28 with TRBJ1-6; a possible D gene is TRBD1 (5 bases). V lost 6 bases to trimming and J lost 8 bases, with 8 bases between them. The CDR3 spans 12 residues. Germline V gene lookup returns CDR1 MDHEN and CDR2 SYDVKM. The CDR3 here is CASSLGDSPLHF. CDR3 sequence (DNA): TGTGCCAGCAGCCTGGGGGATTCACCCCTCCACTTT.

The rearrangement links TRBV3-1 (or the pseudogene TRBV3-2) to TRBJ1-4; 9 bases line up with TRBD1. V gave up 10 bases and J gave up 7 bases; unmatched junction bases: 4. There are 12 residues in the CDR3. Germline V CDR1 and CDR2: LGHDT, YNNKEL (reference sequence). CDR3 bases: TGTGCCAACGGGGACAGGGTTGAAAAACTGTTTTTT. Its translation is CANGDRVEKLFF.

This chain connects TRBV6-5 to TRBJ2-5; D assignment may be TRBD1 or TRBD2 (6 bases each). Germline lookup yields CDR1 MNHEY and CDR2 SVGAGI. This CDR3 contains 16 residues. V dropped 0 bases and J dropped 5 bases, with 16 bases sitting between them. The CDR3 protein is CASSYSAQGRGETQYF. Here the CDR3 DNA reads TGTGCCAGCAGTTACTCTGCGCAGGGGCGGGGTGAGACCCAGTACTTC.

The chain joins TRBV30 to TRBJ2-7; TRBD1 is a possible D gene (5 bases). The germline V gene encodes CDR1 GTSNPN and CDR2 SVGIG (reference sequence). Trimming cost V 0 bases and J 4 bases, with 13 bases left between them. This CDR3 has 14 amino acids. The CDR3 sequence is CAWSVDRGPYEQYF. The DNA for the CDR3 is TGTGCCTGGAGTGTAGATAGGGGTCCGTACGAGCAGTACTTC. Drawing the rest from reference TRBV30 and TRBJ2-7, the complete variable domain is SQTIHQWPATLVQPVGSPLSLECTVEGTSNPNLYWYRQAAGRGLQLLFYSVGIGQISSEVPQNLSASRPQDRQFILSSKKLLLSDSGFYLCAWSVDRGPYEQYFGPGTRLTVT.

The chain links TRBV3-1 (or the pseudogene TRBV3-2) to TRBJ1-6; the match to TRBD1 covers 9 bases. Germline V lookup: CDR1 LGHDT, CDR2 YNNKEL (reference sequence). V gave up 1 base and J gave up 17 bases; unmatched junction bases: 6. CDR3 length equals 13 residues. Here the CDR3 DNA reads TGTGCCAGCAGCCAAGGAGACAGGGGGTGGGTCCACTTT. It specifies CASSQGDRGWVHF.

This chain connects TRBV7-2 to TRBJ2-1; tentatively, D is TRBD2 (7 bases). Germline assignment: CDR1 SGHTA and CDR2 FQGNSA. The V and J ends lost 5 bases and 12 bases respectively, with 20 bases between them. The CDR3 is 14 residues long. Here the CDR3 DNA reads TGTGCCAGCAGCCAATTGGGGGGGCCCCCAAGGCAGTTCTTC. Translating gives CASSQLGGPPRQFF.

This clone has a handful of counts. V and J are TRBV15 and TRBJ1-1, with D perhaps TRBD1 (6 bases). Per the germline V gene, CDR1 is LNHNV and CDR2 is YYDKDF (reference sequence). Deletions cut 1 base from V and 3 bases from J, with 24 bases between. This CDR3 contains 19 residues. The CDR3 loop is CATSRVRDLQGFGDTEAFF. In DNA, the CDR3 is TGTGCCACCAGCAGAGTCCGCGACCTACAGGGTTTTGGGGACACTGAAGCTTTCTTT.

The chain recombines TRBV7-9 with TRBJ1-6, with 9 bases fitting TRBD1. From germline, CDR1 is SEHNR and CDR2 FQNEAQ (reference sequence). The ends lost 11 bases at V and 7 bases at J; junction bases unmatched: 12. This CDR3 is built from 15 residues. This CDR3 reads CALQPGQGVNSPLHF. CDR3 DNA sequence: TGTGCCTTACAACCGGGACAGGGAGTGAATTCACCCCTCCACTTT.

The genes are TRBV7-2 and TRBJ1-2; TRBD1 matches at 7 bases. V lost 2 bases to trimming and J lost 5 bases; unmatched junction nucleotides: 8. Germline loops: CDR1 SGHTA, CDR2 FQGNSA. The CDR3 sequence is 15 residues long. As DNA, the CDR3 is TGTGCCAGCAGCTTACAGGACAGGATGTTTTATGGCTACACCTTC. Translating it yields CASSLQDRMFYGYTF.

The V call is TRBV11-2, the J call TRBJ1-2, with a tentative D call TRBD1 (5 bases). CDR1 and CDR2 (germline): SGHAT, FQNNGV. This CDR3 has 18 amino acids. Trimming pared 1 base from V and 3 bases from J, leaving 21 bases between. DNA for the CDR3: TGTGCCAGCAGCTTAGTAGCCCCCCAGGGCGCAGGGCACTATGGCTACACCTTC. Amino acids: CASSLVAPQGAGHYGYTF.

The CDR3 nucleotides read TGCGCCAGCAGTGAGAGGCTCCGAGGGCTAAATCAGCCCCAGCATTTT. Translation: CASSERLRGLNQPQHF. The J gene is TRBJ1-5, the V gene TRBV10-1; unclear D gene. Germline CDR1 and CDR2: WNHNN and SYGVQD (reference sequence). Trimming left V 2 bases short and J 4 bases short, with 15 bases between. The CDR3 extends over 16 amino acids.

The CDR3 sequence: CASSHGTGYQETQYF. For the CDR3, the DNA is TGTGCCAGCAGCCACGGGACCGGATACCAAGAGACCCAGTACTTC. This chain uses TRBV3-1 (or the pseudogene TRBV3-2) with TRBJ2-5, with D perhaps being TRBD1 or TRBD2 (5 bases each). This CDR3 is built from 15 residues. The V and J ends lost 3 bases and 0 bases respectively, with 11 bases between them. The germline V gene encodes CDR1 LGHDT and CDR2 YNNKEL (reference sequence).

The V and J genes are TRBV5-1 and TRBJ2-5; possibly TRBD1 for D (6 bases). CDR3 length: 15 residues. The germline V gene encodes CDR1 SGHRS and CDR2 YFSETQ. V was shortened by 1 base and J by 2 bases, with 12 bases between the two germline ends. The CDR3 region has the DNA TGCGCCAGCAGCTTGTCTGGACAGCGACAAGAGACCCAGTACTTC. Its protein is CASSLSGQRQETQYF.